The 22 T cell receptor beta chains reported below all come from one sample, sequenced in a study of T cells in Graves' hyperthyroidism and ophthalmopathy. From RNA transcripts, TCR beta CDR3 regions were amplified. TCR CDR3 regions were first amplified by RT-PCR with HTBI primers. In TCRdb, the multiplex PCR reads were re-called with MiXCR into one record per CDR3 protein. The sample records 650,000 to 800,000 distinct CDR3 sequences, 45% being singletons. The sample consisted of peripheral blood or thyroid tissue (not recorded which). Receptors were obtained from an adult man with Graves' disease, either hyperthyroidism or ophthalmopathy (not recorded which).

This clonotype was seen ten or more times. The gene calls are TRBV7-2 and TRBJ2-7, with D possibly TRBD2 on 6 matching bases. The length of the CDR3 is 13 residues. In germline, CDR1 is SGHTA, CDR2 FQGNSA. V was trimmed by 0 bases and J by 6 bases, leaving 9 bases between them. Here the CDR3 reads CASSLARGLEQYF. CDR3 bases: TGTGCCAGCAGCTTAGCTCGGGGACTCGAGCAGTACTTC.

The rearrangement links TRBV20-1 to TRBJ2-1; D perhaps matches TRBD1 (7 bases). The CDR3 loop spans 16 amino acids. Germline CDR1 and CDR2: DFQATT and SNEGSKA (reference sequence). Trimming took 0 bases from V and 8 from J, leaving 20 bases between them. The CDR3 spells CSARDGGTEGFDEQFF. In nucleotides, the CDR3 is TGCAGTGCTAGAGATGGAGGGACAGAGGGCTTCGATGAGCAGTTCTTC.

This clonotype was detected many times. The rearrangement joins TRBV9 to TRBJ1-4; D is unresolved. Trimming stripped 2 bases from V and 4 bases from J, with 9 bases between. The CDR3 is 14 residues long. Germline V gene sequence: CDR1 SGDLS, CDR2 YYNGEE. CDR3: CASSVGGVNEKLFF. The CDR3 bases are TGTGCCAGCAGCGTCGGTGGAGTTAATGAAAAACTGTTTTTT.

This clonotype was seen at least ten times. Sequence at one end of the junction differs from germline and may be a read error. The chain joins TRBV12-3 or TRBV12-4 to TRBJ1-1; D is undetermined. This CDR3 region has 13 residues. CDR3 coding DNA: TGTGCCAGCAGTTTAGCGGCGGACTCTTCGCTCCTCTTT. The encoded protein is CASSLAADSSLLF.

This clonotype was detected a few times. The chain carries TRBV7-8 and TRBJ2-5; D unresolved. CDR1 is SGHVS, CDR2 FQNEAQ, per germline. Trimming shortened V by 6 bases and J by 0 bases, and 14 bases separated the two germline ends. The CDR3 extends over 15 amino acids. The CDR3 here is CASSTTDRYQETQYF. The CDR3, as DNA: TGTGCCAGCAGTACGACGGACCGGTACCAAGAGACCCAGTACTTC. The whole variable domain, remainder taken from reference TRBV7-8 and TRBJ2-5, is GAGVSQSPRYKVAKRGQDVALRCDPISGHVSLFWYQQALGQGPEFLTYFQNEAQLDKSGLPSDRFFAERPEGSVSTLKIQRTQQEDSAVYLCASSTTDRYQETQYFGPGTRLLVL.

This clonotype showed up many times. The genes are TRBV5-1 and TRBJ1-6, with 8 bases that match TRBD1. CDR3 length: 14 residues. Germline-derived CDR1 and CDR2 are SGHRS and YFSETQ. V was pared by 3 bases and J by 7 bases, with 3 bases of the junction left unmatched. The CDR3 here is CASSSTGANSPLHF. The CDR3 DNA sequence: TGCGCCAGCAGCTCGACAGGGGCCAATTCACCCCTCCACTTT.

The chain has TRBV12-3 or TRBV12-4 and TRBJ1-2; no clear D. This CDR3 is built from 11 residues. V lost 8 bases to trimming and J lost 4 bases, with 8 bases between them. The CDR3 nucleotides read TGTGCCAGCGGGTCCGCCTATGGCTACACCTTC. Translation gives CASGSAYGYTF.

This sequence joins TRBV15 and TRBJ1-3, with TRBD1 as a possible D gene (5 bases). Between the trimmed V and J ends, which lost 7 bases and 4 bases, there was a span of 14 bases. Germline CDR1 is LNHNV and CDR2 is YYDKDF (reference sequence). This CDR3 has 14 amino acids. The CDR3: CATKQDWSGNTIYF. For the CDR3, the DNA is TGTGCCACCAAACAGGACTGGTCCGGAAACACCATATATTTT.

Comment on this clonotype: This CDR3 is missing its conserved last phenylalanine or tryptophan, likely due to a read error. CDR3: CASSLRGRETQYL. The CDR3 DNA reads as TGTGCCAGCAGTTTAAGGGGCCGGGAGACCCAGTACCTC. The chain joins TRBV12-3 or TRBV12-4 to TRBJ2-5, with D possibly TRBD1 on 5 matching bases. The CDR3 runs 13 residues. Trimming shortened V by 2 bases and J by 5 bases, and 9 bases separated the two germline ends.

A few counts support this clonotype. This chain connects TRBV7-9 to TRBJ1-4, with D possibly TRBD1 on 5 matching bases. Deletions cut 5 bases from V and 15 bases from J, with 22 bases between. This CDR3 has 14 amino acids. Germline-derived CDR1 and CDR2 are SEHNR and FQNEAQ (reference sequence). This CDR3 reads CASSQDGGGKGLFF. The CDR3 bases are TGTGCCAGCAGCCAAGATGGGGGAGGGAAGGGGTTGTTTTTT.

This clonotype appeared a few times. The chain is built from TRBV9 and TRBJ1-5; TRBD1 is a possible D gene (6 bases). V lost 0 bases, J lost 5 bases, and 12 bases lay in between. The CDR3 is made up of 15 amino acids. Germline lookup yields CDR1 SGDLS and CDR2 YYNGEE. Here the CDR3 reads CASSVGPGAYQPQHF. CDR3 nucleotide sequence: TGTGCCAGCAGCGTAGGACCAGGGGCTTATCAGCCCCAGCATTTT.

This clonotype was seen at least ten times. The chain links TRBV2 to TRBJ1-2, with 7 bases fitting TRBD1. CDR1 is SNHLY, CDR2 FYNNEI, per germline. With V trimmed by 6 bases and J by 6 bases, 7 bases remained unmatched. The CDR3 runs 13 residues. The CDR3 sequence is CASSIDRANGYTF. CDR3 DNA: TGTGCCAGCAGCATTGACAGGGCTAATGGCTACACCTTC.

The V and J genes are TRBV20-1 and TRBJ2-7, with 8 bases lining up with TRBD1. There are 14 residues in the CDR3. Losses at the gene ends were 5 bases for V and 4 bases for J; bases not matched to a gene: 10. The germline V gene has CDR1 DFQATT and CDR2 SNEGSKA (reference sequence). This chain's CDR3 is CSAFQTGVAYEQYF. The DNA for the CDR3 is TGCAGTGCTTTTCAGACAGGGGTGGCGTACGAGCAGTACTTC.

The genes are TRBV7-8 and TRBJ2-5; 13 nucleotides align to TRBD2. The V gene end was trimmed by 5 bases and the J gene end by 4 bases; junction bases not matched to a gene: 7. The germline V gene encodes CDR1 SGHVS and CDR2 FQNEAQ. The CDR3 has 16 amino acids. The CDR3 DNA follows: TGTGCCAGCAGCACCTGGACTAGCGGGAGTCGAGAGACCCAGTACTTC. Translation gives CASSTWTSGSRETQYF.

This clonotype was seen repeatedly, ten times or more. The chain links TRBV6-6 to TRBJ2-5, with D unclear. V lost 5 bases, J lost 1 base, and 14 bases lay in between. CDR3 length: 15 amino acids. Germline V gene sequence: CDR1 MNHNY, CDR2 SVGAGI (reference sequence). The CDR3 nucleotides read TGTGCCAGCAGTCCCGGAAGGCTACTCCAAGAGACCCAGTACTTC. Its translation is CASSPGRLLQETQYF.

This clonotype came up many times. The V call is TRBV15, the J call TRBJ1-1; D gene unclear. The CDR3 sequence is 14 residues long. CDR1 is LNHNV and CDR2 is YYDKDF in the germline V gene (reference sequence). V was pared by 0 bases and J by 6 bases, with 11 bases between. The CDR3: CATSRDRLGPEAFF. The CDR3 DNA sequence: TGTGCCACCAGCAGAGATCGTTTGGGCCCTGAAGCTTTCTTT.

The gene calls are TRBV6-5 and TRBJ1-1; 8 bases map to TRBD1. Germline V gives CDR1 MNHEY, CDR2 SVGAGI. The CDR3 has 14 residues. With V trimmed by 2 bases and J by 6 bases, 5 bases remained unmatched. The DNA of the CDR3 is TGTGCCAGCAGTTACCAGGGGGCGCGTCCTGAAGCTTTCTTT. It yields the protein CASSYQGARPEAFF.

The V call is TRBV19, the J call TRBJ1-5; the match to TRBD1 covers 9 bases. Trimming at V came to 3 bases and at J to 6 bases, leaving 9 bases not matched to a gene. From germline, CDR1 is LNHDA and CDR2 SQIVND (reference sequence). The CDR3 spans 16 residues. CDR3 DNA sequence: TGTGCCAGTAGTATTCGGGCGACAGGGGGAGTTCAGCCCCAGCATTTT. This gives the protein CASSIRATGGVQPQHF.

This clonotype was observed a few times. CDR3 in amino acids: CASSYGTSGAYEQYF. CDR3 nucleotides: TGTGCCAGCAGCTATGGGACTAGCGGAGCCTACGAGCAGTACTTC. This rearrangement joins TRBV7-9 to TRBJ2-7; 11 nucleotides line up with TRBD2. V was clipped by 4 bases and J by 2 bases; unmatched bases: 4. Germline values: CDR1 SEHNR, CDR2 FQNEAQ (reference sequence). The CDR3 contains 15 residues.

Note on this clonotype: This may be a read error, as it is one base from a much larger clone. CDR3 nucleotides: TGCAGCGTTGAATGGAGGGCCGTGGGGGGCTACACCTTC. Its translation: CSVEWRAVGGYTF. The chain couples TRBV29-1 to TRBJ1-2, with D uncertain. The germline V gene encodes CDR1 SQVTM and CDR2 ANQGSEA. V lost 2 bases and J 8 bases, leaving 15 bases between the germline ends. The CDR3 is 13 residues long.

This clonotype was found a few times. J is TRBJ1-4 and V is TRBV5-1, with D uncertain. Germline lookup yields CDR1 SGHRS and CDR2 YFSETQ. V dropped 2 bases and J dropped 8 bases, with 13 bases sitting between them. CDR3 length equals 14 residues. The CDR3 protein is CASSFNPGREKLFF. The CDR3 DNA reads TGCGCCAGCAGCTTTAATCCGGGTAGAGAAAAACTGTTTTTT.

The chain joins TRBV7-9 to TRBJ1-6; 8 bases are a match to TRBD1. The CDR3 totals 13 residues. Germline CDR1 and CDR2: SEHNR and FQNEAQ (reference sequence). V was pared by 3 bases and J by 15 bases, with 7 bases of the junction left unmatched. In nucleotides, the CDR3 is TGTGCCAGCAGCTTGGGACAGGCGGCTGGCCTCCACTTT. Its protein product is CASSLGQAAGLHF. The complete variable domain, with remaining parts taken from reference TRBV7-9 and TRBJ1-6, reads DTGVSQNPRHKITKRGQNVTFRCDPISEHNRLYWYRQTLGQGPEFLTYFQNEAQLEKSRLLSDRFSAERPKGSFSTLEIQRTEQGDSAMYLCASSLGQAAGLHFGNGTRLTVT.